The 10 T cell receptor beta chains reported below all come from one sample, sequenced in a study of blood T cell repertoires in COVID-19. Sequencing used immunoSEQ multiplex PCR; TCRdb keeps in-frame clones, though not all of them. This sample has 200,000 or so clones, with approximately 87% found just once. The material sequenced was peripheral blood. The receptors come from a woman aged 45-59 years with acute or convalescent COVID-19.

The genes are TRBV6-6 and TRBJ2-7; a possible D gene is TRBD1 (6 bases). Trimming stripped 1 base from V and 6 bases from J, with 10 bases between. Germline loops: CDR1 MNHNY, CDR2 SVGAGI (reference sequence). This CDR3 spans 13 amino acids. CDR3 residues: CASSYLQGSEQYF. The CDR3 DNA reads TGTGCCAGCAGTTACTTACAGGGTTCCGAGCAGTACTTC.

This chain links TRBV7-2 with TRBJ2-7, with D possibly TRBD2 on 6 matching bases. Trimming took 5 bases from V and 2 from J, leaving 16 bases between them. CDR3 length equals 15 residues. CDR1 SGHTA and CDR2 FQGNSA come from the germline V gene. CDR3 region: CASSAGLGGAYEQYF. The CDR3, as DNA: TGTGCCAGCAGCGCGGGGTTGGGTGGGGCCTACGAGCAGTACTTC.

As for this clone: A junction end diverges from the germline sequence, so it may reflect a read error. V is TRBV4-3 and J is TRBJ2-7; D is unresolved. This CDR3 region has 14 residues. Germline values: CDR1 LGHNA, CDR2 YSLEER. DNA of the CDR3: TGCGCCAGCAGCCTCCGACTCGCCTCCAACGAGCAGTACTTC. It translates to CASSLRLASNEQYF.

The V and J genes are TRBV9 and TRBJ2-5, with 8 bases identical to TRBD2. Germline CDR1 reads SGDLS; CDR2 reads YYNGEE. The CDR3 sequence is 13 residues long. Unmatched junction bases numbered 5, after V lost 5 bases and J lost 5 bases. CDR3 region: CASRGGLDETQYF. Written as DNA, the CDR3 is TGTGCCAGCAGGGGGGGACTAGATGAGACCCAGTACTTC.

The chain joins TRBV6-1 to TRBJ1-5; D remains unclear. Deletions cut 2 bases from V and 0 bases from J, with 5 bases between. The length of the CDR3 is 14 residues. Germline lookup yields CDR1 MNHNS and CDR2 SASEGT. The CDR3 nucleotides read TGTGCCAGCAGTGAAATGTATAGCAATCAGCCCCAGCATTTT. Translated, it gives CASSEMYSNQPQHF.

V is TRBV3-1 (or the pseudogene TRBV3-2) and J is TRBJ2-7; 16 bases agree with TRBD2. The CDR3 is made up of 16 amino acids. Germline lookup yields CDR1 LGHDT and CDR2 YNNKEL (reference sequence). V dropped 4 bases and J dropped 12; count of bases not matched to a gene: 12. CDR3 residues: CASSLAGTSGRAWLYF. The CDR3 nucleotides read TGTGCCAGCAGCCTTGCCGGGACTAGCGGGAGGGCCTGGCTGTACTTC.

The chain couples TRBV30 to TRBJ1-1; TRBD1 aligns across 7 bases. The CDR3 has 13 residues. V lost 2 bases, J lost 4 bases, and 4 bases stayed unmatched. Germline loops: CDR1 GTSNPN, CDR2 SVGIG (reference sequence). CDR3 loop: CAWSNQGGTEAFF. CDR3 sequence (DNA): TGTGCCTGGAGTAATCAGGGGGGCACTGAAGCTTTCTTT.

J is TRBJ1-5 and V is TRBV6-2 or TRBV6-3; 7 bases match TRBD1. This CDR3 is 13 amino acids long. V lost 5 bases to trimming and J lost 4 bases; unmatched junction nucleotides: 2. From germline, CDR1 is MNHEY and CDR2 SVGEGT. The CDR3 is CASSPGGNQPQHF. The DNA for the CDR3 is TGTGCCAGCAGTCCAGGGGGAAATCAGCCCCAGCATTTT.

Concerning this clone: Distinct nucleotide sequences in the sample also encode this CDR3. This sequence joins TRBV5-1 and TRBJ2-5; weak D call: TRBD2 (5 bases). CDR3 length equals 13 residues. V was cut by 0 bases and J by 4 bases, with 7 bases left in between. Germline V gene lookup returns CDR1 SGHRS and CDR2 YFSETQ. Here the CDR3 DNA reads TGCGCCAGCAGCTTGGGGACTGGAGAGACCCAGTACTTC. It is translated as CASSLGTGETQYF.

The CDR3 DNA is TGTGCCAGCAGCCAAGATCGCTACGAGCAGTACTTC. This sequence encodes CASSQDRYEQYF. The chain carries TRBV3-1 (or the pseudogene TRBV3-2) and TRBJ2-7, with D uncertain. Trimming left V 0 bases short and J 3 bases short, with 3 bases between. This CDR3 is built from 12 residues. Germline CDR1 and CDR2: LGHDT and YNNKEL (reference sequence).